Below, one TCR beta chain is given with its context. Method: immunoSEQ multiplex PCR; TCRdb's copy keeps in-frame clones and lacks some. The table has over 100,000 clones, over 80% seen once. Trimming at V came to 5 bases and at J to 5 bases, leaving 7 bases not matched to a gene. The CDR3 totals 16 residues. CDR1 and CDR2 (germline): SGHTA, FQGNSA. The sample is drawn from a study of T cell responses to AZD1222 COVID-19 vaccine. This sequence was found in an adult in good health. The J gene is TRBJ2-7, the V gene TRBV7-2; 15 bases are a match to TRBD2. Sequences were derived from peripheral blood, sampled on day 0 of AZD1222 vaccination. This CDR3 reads CASSPGLAGGLDEQYF. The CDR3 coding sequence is TGTGCCAGCAGCCCCGGACTAGCGGGGGGGCTAGACGAGCAGTACTTC.